This is a list of T cell receptor beta chains from one sample in a study of CD8 T cells in ankylosing spondylitis. TCRdb called the 5' RACE reads again in MiXCR, with one record for every CDR3 protein. The top ten hold approximately 0.5% of the sample, which has some 840,000 distinct CDR3 sequences, 12% seen once. The specimen was blood, either unsorted or a sorted T cell fraction (not recorded which). The receptor source for this set is a male donor with ankylosing spondylitis. Each CDR3 is given with its conserved first and last residue. The order of the fields is D gene, V gene, clone size, J gene, CDR3 protein, CDR3 DNA. The D gene is left open where the match is weak. Part of the rows lack a size; the others show once, few, many or a class for expanded clones.

NA	TRBV5-1	many	TRBJ1-2	CASSLARAYGYTF	TGCGCCAGCAGCTTGGCGAGAGCCTATGGCTACACCTTC
TRBD1	TRBV5-8	NA	TRBJ1-2	CASSFRGRGNYGYTF	TGTGCCAGCAGCTTTAGGGGCAGGGGGAACTATGGCTACACCTTC
NA	TRBV5-1	NA	TRBJ1-6	CASSLGVFRDGYSPLHF	TGCGCCAGCAGCTTGGGTGTGTTCCGGGACGGATATTCACCCCTCCACTTT
NA	TRBV21-1	many	TRBJ2-1	CASRRLDRDNYNEQFF	TGTGCCAGCAGGAGACTAGACCGGGACAACTACAATGAGCAGTTCTTC
NA	TRBV24-1	NA	TRBJ2-1	CATSVKGQGIDEQFF	TGTGCCACCAGTGTGAAAGGGCAGGGCATCGATGAGCAGTTCTTC
NA	TRBV4-3	few	TRBJ2-3	CASATVYTDTQYF	TGCGCCAGCGCGACGGTGTACACAGATACGCAGTATTTT
NA	TRBV6-4	NA	TRBJ2-1	CASSDFGGAAQFF	TGTGCCAGCAGTGACTTTGGTGGGGCAGCGCAGTTCTTC
TRBD1	TRBV4-3	NA	TRBJ2-1	CASSHTNRDRGRRNEQFF	TGCGCCAGCAGCCACACAAATCGGGACAGGGGGCGCAGGAATGAGCAGTTCTTC
NA	TRBV20-1	NA	TRBJ2-7	CSASGGFYYEQYF	TGCAGTGCTAGTGGGGGGTTCTACTACGAGCAGTACTTC
TRBD1	TRBV4-1	NA	TRBJ1-1	CASSQGGLRGHRNTEAFF	TGCGCCAGCAGCCAAGGTGGGCTCAGGGGGCATCGGAACACTGAAGCTTTCTTT
NA	TRBV19	NA	TRBJ1-6	CASNSGRVYSPLHF	TGTGCCAGTAATTCAGGAAGAGTCTACTCACCCCTCCACTTT
NA	TRBV25-1	NA	TRBJ1-3	CASSEGPMGSGNTIYF	TGTGCCAGCAGTGAGGGACCCATGGGGTCTGGAAACACCATATATTTT
NA	TRBV18	few	TRBJ1-2	CASSPSQELVIHTF	TGTGCCAGCTCACCATCACAGGAACTTGTAATTCACACCTTC
TRBD2	TRBV25-1	NA	TRBJ2-5	CASSDRRTSVETQYF	TGTGCCAGCAGTGATCGACGGACTAGCGTGGAGACCCAGTACTTC
NA	TRBV23-1	NA	TRBJ2-4	CASTKPSQSPKNIQYF	TGCGCCAGCACCAAACCAAGCCAATCACCCAAAAACATTCAGTACTTC
TRBD2	TRBV20-1	few	TRBJ2-3	CGGLAGGTTDTQYF	TGCGGGGGATTAGCGGGGGGGACCACAGATACGCAGTATTTT
NA	TRBV7-9	many	TRBJ1-1	CASTQFGEAFF	TGTGCCAGTACACAGTTTGGTGAAGCTTTCTTT
NA	TRBV7-9	few	TRBJ2-3	CASSPARYTQYF	TGTGCCAGCAGCCCCGCCAGGTATACGCAGTATTTT
NA	TRBV12-2	few	TRBJ1-3	CASRLGRVNTIYF	TGTGCAAGTCGCTTGGGCAGAGTAAACACCATATATTTT
NA	TRBV12-3/TRBV12-4	many	TRBJ1-5	CASSSAGRERQPQHF	TGTGCCAGCAGTTCCGCGGGGAGGGAAAGACAGCCCCAGCATTTT
NA	TRBV10-3	NA	TRBJ1-1	CAISDPGWDTEAFF	TGTGCCATCAGTGATCCGGGATGGGACACTGAAGCTTTCTTT
TRBD2	TRBV5-1	many	TRBJ2-1	CASLGGSRYNEQFF	TGCGCCAGCCTAGGCGGGAGTAGGTACAATGAGCAGTTCTTC
NA	TRBV7-8	NA	TRBJ1-5	CASTRDIGYQPQHF	TGTGCCAGCACCCGGGACATAGGTTATCAGCCCCAGCATTTT
NA	TRBV20-1	many	TRBJ2-7	CSAPYRSSYEQYF	TGCAGTGCTCCTTATAGGAGCTCCTACGAGCAGTACTTC
NA	TRBV4-3	NA	TRBJ1-1	CASSRKRYTEAFF	TGCGCCAGCAGCCGTAAGAGGTACACTGAAGCTTTCTTT
NA	TRBV20-1	NA	TRBJ2-3	CSAEGQLTDTQYF	TGCAGTGCTGAAGGACAGCTCACAGATACGCAGTATTTT
TRBD2	TRBV7-2	NA	TRBJ2-5	CASSLGPSGRASETQYF	TGTGCCAGCAGCTTAGGTCCTAGCGGGAGGGCCTCAGAGACCCAGTACTTC
NA	TRBV29-1	many	TRBJ2-1	CSGLLNEQFF	TGCAGCGGACTGCTCAATGAGCAGTTCTTC
NA	TRBV9	few	TRBJ1-1	CASSVEARMNTEAFF	TGTGCCAGCAGCGTAGAGGCCAGAATGAACACTGAAGCTTTCTTT
NA	TRBV7-9	NA	TRBJ2-1	CASSWQGNNEQFF	TGTGCCAGCAGCTGGCAGGGGAACAATGAGCAGTTCTTC
NA	TRBV20-1	NA	TRBJ1-5	CSARPWGNNQPQHF	TGCAGTGCTAGGCCCTGGGGGAACAATCAGCCCCAGCATTTT
TRBD1	TRBV11-2	few	TRBJ1-2	CASSLMGPTQGANYGYTF	TGTGCCAGCAGCTTAATGGGACCGACCCAGGGGGCTAACTATGGCTACACCTTC
NA	TRBV20-1	NA	TRBJ1-4	CSILGATNEKLFF	TGCAGTATACTCGGGGCAACTAATGAAAAACTGTTTTTT
TRBD1	TRBV28	few	TRBJ1-2	CASRPQTGYDYGYTF	TGTGCCAGCAGACCTCAGACAGGGTATGACTATGGCTACACCTTC
TRBD1	TRBV5-1	NA	TRBJ2-3	CASSLDRGRDTQYF	TGCGCCAGCAGCTTGGACAGGGGTCGGGATACGCAGTATTTT
NA	TRBV6-5	NA	TRBJ2-1	CASSSIRGLAVHREQFF	TGTGCCAGCAGTTCAATCCGGGGGCTAGCGGTACATCGAGAGCAGTTCTTC
TRBD1	TRBV5-1	few	TRBJ2-5	CASSGRGPQETQYF	TGCGCCAGCTCAGGCAGGGGGCCGCAAGAGACCCAGTACTTC
NA	TRBV20-1	few	TRBJ1-2	CSARDPGYTF	TGCAGTGCTAGAGACCCGGGCTACACCTTC
NA	TRBV20-1	NA	TRBJ2-7	CSAIVGQARYEQYF	TGCAGTGCTATAGTGGGGCAGGCGCGCTACGAGCAGTACTTC
NA	TRBV5-6	few	TRBJ2-5	CASSGLQETQYF	TGTGCCAGCAGCGGACTTCAGGAGACCCAGTACTTC
TRBD1	TRBV5-5	many	TRBJ1-1	CASSPFIGTGMEAFF	TGTGCCAGCAGCCCTTTTATAGGGACAGGGATGGAAGCTTTCTTT
NA	TRBV18	NA	TRBJ1-1	CASSSRGRDTEAFF	TGTGCCAGCTCAAGCAGGGGAAGGGACACTGAAGCTTTCTTT
NA	TRBV15	NA	TRBJ1-2	CATSTLDSRRISYTF	TGTGCCACCAGCACCTTGGACAGCCGGAGGATAAGCTACACCTTC
NA	TRBV6-5	many	TRBJ2-2	CASSYSEKNTGELFF	TGTGCCAGCAGTTACTCGGAGAAAAACACCGGGGAGCTGTTTTTT
TRBD2	TRBV20-1	few	TRBJ2-3	CSARVILLAGRTDTQYF	TGCAGTGCTAGAGTGATTTTGCTAGCGGGCCGCACAGATACGCAGTATTTT
NA	TRBV28	NA	TRBJ1-5	CASRTNSGTINQPQHF	TGTGCCAGCAGAACTAACTCCGGGACAATCAATCAGCCCCAGCATTTT
NA	TRBV28	NA	TRBJ1-1	CASNNFGGLMNTEAFF	TGTGCCAGCAACAATTTCGGGGGGCTTATGAACACTGAAGCTTTCTTT
NA	TRBV4-1	many	TRBJ2-3	CASSDWGDTQYF	TGCGCCAGCAGCGACTGGGGAGATACGCAGTATTTT